This TCR beta chain appears in the sequencing data of a study of Ad26.COV2.S vaccination and SARS-CoV-2 variants. Study as a whole: Ad26.COV2.S was injected intramuscularly once or twice, 56 days apart.

Only in-frame clones appear in the TCRdb table, and some are missing; sequencing was by immunoSEQ multiplex PCR. The table shows a few hundred thousand clones, with about 89% occurring only once. Germline trimming cut 6 bases from V and 6 bases from J; bases unmatched to any gene: 8. Germline CDR1 is MNHEY and CDR2 is SMNVEV (reference sequence). CDR3 length: 14 residues. Study-wide results and limits: The study found similar non-spike TCR breadth in vaccine and placebo recipients. Reported post-vaccination CD8+ and CD4+ T cell responses to spike showed substantial breadth.

Comment on this clone: Its antigen is currently unknown.

Treatment: some 20 received Ad26.COV2.S at low or high dose, single or two shots; 5 received placebo; per-sample allocation not given. Material that was analyzed had been drawn on day 63 after the first vaccine or placebo injection. The rearrangement uses TRBV27 and TRBJ2-3, with 8 bases identical to TRBD2. The sample was peripheral blood, taken in a trial of Ad26.COV2.S vaccine versus placebo. The source is a person aged 18-60 years who received the Ad26.COV2.S COVID-19 vaccine or a placebo. The CDR3 spells CASRLAAAGDTQYF. The CDR3 nucleotides read TGTGCCAGCAGACTAGCGGCCGCTGGGGATACGCAGTATTTT.